A single sample gave rise to the 11 T cell receptor beta chains below, sequenced in a study of T cell repertoires in cytomegalovirus infection. No cognate antigen is known for these TCRs. TCRdb analysed the reads with MiXCR anew, one entry per CDR3 protein. The sample carries approximately 470,000 distinct CDR3 sequences, approximately 40% recorded once. This specimen was cultured PBMCs, taken from culture after CMV antigen stimulation. Receptors originate from a human donor in good health (CMV status not recorded). Some clones in this sample may be carry-over from other donors' samples.

This clonotype was detected many times. V and J are TRBV7-2 and TRBJ2-1, with no clear D. V dropped 3 bases and J dropped 1 base, with 10 bases sitting between them. The CDR3 extends over 15 amino acids. The germline CDR1 and CDR2 sequences are SGHTA and FQGNSA. The CDR3 reads CASSFRVASYNEQFF. CDR3 nucleotides: TGTGCCAGCAGCTTCCGAGTGGCTTCCTACAATGAGCAGTTCTTC. The entire variable domain, with the rest obtained from reference TRBV7-2 and TRBJ2-1, is as follows: GAGVSQSPSNKVTEKGKDVELRCDPISGHTALYWYRQSLGQGLEFLIYFQGNSAPDKSGLPSDRFSAERTGGSVSTLTIQRTQQEDSAVYLCASSFRVASYNEQFFGPGTRLTVL.

This clonotype showed up just a few times. V gene TRBV7-2 combines with J gene TRBJ2-3; D is uncertain. CDR3 length: 13 amino acids. CDR1 is SGHTA and CDR2 is FQGNSA in the germline V gene. Trimming stripped 0 bases from V and 5 bases from J, with 6 bases between. The CDR3 DNA is TGTGCCAGCAGCTTAGCGATCCAAGATACGCAGTATTTT. Encoded protein: CASSLAIQDTQYF.

The CDR3 spells CASSLRRPIGETQYF. CDR3 DNA: TGTGCCAGCAGCCTCAGGAGGCCTATTGGGGAGACCCAGTACTTC. V is TRBV7-2 and J is TRBJ2-5; weak D call: TRBD2 (5 bases). The germline gives CDR1 SGHTA, CDR2 FQGNSA. This CDR3 comprises 15 residues. The ends were cut back, 5 bases at V and 5 bases at J, with 18 bases in the middle.

This chain links TRBV12-3 or TRBV12-4 with TRBJ2-2; 10 nucleotides match TRBD1. Losses at the gene ends were 6 bases for V and 4 bases for J; bases not matched to a gene: 14. The CDR3 contains 18 residues. The CDR3 loop reads CASSPRPGQGSGTGELFF. DNA for the CDR3: TGTGCCAGCAGCCCCAGACCGGGACAGGGGTCGGGCACCGGGGAGCTGTTTTTT.

This clonotype was recorded many times. The V gene is TRBV7-2, the J gene TRBJ2-1, with D tentatively TRBD2 (6 bases). CDR3 size: 14 residues. V lost 2 bases to trimming and J lost 4 bases, with 9 bases between them. The germline V gene has CDR1 SGHTA and CDR2 FQGNSA. CDR3 in amino acids: CASSLPTRYNEQFF. The CDR3 nucleotides are TGTGCCAGCAGCTTACCGACTAGGTACAATGAGCAGTTCTTC.

The rearrangement links TRBV14 to TRBJ1-5; possible D gene TRBD1, 5 bases. Between the trimmed V and J ends, which lost 2 bases and 1 base, there was a span of 6 bases. This CDR3 region has 14 residues. Per germline, CDR1 SGHDN and CDR2 FVKESK. The DNA for the CDR3 is TGTGCCAGCAGCCAATCAGGGAGCAATCAGCCCCAGCATTTT. Its translation is CASSQSGSNQPQHF.

This clonotype was found a few times. CDR3 DNA sequence: TGTGCCAGCAGTCCCCCAACAGGACGAGTCAATCAGCCCCAGCATTTT. Protein product: CASSPPTGRVNQPQHF. The V and J genes are TRBV6-2 or TRBV6-3 and TRBJ1-5, with D possibly TRBD1 on 5 matching bases. V lost 5 bases and J lost 3, with 17 bases in between. The CDR3 totals 16 residues. CDR1 and CDR2 from the germline V gene are MNHEY and SVGEGT.

The chain is built from TRBV20-1 and TRBJ1-2; D possibly corresponds to TRBD1 (5 bases). V lost 3 bases, J lost 4 bases, and 12 bases lay in between. This CDR3 has 13 amino acids. CDR1 is DFQATT, CDR2 SNEGSKA, per germline (reference sequence). CDR3 sequence: CSARIGGFYGYTF. As DNA, the CDR3 is TGCAGTGCTAGGATTGGGGGGTTCTATGGCTACACCTTC.

This clonotype turned up a few times. The V call is TRBV20-1, the J call TRBJ2-2, with 15 bases matching TRBD2. CDR1 is DFQATT and CDR2 is SNEGSKA in the germline V gene (reference sequence). The CDR3 length is 16 residues. With V trimmed by 0 bases and J by 5 bases, 1 base remained unmatched. The DNA for the CDR3 is TGCAGTGCTAGAGATGGGACTAGCGGGGGGACCGGGGAGCTGTTTTTT. This gives the protein CSARDGTSGGTGELFF.

The gene calls are TRBV11-2 and TRBJ2-2; 8 bases align to TRBD1. CDR3 length equals 15 residues. V trimming: 7 bases; J trimming: 2 bases; junction bases outside the gene matches: 6. From germline, CDR1 is SGHAT and CDR2 FQNNGV. The CDR3, as DNA: TGTGCCAGCATCCCCGGACAGGGAAACACCGGGGAGCTGTTTTTT. Translation: CASIPGQGNTGELFF.

The V gene is TRBV12-3 or TRBV12-4, the J gene TRBJ2-7; 9 bases map to TRBD1. Losses at the gene ends were 6 bases for V and 3 bases for J; bases not matched to a gene: 3. The CDR3 runs to 13 residues. The CDR3 is CASRAGQGYEQYF. The CDR3 bases are TGTGCCAGCAGAGCGGGACAGGGCTACGAGCAGTACTTC.